These T cell receptor beta chains were read from a single sample in a study of regulatory T cells in long-lasting Graves disease. TCRdb processed the multiplex PCR reads anew with MiXCR; each CDR3 protein has one entry. The sample records 400,000 to 600,000 distinct CDR3 sequences, 20% to 25% being singletons. The sequencing used peripheral blood mononuclear cells (PBMCs), collected when the disease was refractory, from a patient treated with antithyroid drugs. The receptor source for this set is a female donor with Graves disease. The CDR3 runs from the conserved cysteine through the conserved F or W. A D gene is named only where the DNA matches it firmly. Size is omitted from some rows. Given values are once, few, many or a class for expanded clones.

len,v_gene,j_gene,d_gene,abundance,CDR3aa,CDR3nt
16,TRBV7-8,TRBJ2-7,TRBD2,.,CASSLATLADPYEQYF,TGTGCCAGCAGCTTAGCCACTCTAGCGGACCCCTACGAGCAGTACTTC
14,TRBV28,TRBJ1-2,TRBD1,many,CASSDRVNNYGYTF,TGTGCCAGCAGCGACAGGGTAAACAACTATGGCTACACCTTC
15,TRBV20-1,TRBJ2-7,.,.,CSARDRAGEGDEQYF,TGCAGTGCTAGAGATCGCGCAGGGGAAGGTGACGAGCAGTACTTC
12,TRBV3-1,TRBJ2-7,.,few,CASSRVTYEQYF,TGTGCCAGCAGCCGAGTTACCTATGAGCAGTACTTC
13,TRBV12-3/TRBV12-4,TRBJ1-2,.,many,CASRPGWSYGYTF,TGTGCCAGCAGGCCCGGGTGGAGCTATGGCTACACCTTC
14,TRBV11-3,TRBJ2-3,.,.,CASSPHLPSDTQYF,TGTGCCAGCAGCCCCCACCTCCCCTCAGATACGCAGTATTTT
16,TRBV13,TRBJ2-7,TRBD2,.,CASSLLLVAGVYEQYF,TGTGCCAGCAGCCTATTATTGGTAGCGGGAGTCTACGAGCAGTACTTC
16,TRBV9,TRBJ1-3,TRBD1,.,CASSALTGLDRNTIYF,TGTGCCAGCAGCGCGTTGACAGGGTTGGATAGAAACACCATATATTTT
16,TRBV20-1,TRBJ1-3,.,few,CSARDSRGGIGNTIYF,TGCAGTGCTAGAGATTCCCGCGGGGGAATCGGAAACACCATATATTTT
14,TRBV9,TRBJ2-7,.,few,CASSAGTRGGEQYF,TGTGCCAGCAGCGCCGGGACCCGCGGCGGGGAGCAGTACTTC
13,TRBV11-2,TRBJ2-5,.,many,CASSLLARETQYF,TGTGCCAGCAGCTTACTAGCTAGGGAGACCCAGTACTTC
16,TRBV28,TRBJ2-7,.,few,CASSLPRQGMTYEQYF,TGTGCCAGCAGTTTACCCCGCCAGGGTATGACCTACGAGCAGTACTTC
15,TRBV7-2,TRBJ2-1,.,.,CASSSRGQLRDEQFF,TGTGCCAGCAGCTCGCGGGGGCAATTACGCGATGAGCAGTTCTTC
13,TRBV18,TRBJ2-7,.,.,CASSGLGSEEQYF,TGTGCCAGCTCCGGGCTGGGATCTGAAGAGCAGTACTTC
13,TRBV6-1,TRBJ1-6,TRBD1,.,CASCDRGLSPLHF,TGTGCCAGCTGCGACAGGGGGCTTTCACCCCTCCACTTT
12,TRBV28,TRBJ1-1,.,many,CASRSTRTEAFF,TGTGCCAGCAGGTCCACCCGAACTGAAGCTTTCTTT
17,TRBV6-4,TRBJ2-7,TRBD2,few,CASSDSGGLADSYEQYF,TGTGCCAGCAGTGACTCAGGAGGACTAGCGGACTCCTACGAGCAGTACTTC
15,TRBV7-9,TRBJ1-5,.,.,CASSSWGGANQPQHF,TGTGCCAGCAGCTCCTGGGGGGGCGCCAATCAGCCCCAGCATTTT
14,TRBV6-4,TRBJ1-2,.,many,CASSSPDLGYGYTF,TGTGCCAGCAGTTCCCCAGACCTAGGCTATGGCTACACCTTC
16,TRBV12-3/TRBV12-4,TRBJ1-1,TRBD1,.,CASIPNRGHIGTEAFF,TGTGCCAGCATCCCCAACAGGGGGCATATCGGCACTGAAGCTTTCTTT
16,TRBV6-5,TRBJ2-7,.,many,CASSYSSRLATSEQYF,TGTGCCAGCAGTTACTCTAGTCGGCTAGCGACCAGCGAGCAGTACTTC
14,TRBV7-2,TRBJ2-7,TRBD1,.,CASSLAWTGGEQYF,TGTGCCAGCAGCTTAGCCTGGACAGGGGGCGAGCAGTACTTC
14,TRBV3-1,TRBJ2-7,.,few,CASSQESETYEQYF,TGTGCCAGCAGCCAAGAATCTGAGACCTACGAGCAGTACTTC
13,TRBV7-9,TRBJ2-7,.,.,CASSPTLRGEQYF,TGTGCCAGCAGCCCCACCCTTAGGGGCGAGCAGTACTTC
15,TRBV12-3/TRBV12-4,TRBJ2-7,.,.,CASSPPGHYSYEQYF,TGTGCCAGCAGTCCGCCGGGACACTACTCCTACGAGCAGTACTTC
15,TRBV3-1,TRBJ2-5,TRBD1,.,CASSQGQGIKKTQYF,TGTGCCAGCAGCCAAGGACAGGGAATAAAGAAGACCCAGTACTTC
12,TRBV29-1,TRBJ2-5,.,.,CSALWASETQYF,TGCAGCGCCCTTTGGGCTTCAGAGACCCAGTACTTC
13,TRBV28,TRBJ1-1,.,few,CASSLYNPTEAFF,TGTGCCAGCAGTTTATACAATCCCACTGAAGCTTTCTTT
15,TRBV2,TRBJ2-5,.,many,CASSFRDTGRETQYF,TGTGCCAGCAGCTTCCGGGACACCGGCCGAGAGACCCAGTACTTC
13,TRBV30,TRBJ1-1,.,.,CAWSLDPNTEAFF,TGTGCCTGGAGCTTAGACCCGAACACTGAAGCTTTCTTT